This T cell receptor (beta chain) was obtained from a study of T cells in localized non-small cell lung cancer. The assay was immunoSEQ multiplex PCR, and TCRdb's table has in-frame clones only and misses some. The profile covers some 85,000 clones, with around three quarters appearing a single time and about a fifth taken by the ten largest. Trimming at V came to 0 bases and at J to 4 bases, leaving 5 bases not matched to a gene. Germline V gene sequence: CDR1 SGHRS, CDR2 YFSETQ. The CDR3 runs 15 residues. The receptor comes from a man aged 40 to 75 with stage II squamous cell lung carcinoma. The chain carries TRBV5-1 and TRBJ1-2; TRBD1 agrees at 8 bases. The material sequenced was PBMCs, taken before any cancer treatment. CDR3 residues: CASSLDPGGFYGYTF. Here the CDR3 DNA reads TGCGCCAGCAGCTTGGACCCAGGGGGCTTCTATGGCTACACCTTC.